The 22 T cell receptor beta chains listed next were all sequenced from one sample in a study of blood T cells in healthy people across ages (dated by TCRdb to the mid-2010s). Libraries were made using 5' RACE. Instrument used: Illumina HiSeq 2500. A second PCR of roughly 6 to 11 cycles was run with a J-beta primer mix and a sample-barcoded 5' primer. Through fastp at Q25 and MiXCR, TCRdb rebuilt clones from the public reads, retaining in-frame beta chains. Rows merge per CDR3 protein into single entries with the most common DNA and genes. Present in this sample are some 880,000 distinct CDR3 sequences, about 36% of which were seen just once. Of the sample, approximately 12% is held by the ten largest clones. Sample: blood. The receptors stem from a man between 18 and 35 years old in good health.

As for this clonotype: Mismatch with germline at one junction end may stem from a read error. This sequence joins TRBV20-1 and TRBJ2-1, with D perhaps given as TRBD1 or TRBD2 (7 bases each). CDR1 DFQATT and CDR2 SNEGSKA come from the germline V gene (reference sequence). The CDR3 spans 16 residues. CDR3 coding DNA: TGCAGTGCTAGAGATTTGGCAGGGGGGGTGTACAATGAGCAGATCTTC. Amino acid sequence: CSARDLAGGVYNEQIF.

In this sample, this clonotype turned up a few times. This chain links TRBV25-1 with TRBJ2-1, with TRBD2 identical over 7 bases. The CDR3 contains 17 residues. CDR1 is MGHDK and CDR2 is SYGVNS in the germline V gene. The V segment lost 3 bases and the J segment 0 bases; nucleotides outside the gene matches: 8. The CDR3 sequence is CASSELSGKSSYNEQFF. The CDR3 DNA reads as TGTGCCAGCAGTGAGTTAAGCGGGAAATCCTCCTACAATGAGCAGTTCTTC. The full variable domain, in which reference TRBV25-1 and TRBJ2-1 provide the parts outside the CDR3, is EADIYQTPRYLVIGTGKKITLECSQTMGHDKMYWYQQDPGMELHLIHYSYGVNSTEKGDLSSESTVSRIRTEHFPLTLESARPSHTSQYLCASSELSGKSSYNEQFFGPGTRLTVL.

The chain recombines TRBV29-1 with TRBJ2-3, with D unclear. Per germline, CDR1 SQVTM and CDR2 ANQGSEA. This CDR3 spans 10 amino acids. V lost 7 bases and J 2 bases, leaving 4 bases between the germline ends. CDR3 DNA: TGCAGCGAGGACACAGATACGCAGTATTTT. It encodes CSEDTDTQYF.

CDR3 sequence: CASSLLGGTQYNEQFF. CDR3 sequence (DNA): TGTGCCAGCAGTTTACTAGGGGGGACACAATACAATGAGCAGTTCTTC. The genes are TRBV28 and TRBJ2-1; possibly TRBD1 or TRBD2 for D (6 bases each). CDR1 and CDR2 (germline): MDHEN, SYDVKM. With 2 bases removed from V and 4 bases from J, the gap between germline ends came to 15 bases. This CDR3 spans 16 amino acids.

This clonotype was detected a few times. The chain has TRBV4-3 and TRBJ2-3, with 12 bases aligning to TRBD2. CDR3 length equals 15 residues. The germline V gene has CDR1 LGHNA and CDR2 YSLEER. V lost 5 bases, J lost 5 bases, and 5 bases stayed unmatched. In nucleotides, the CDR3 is TGCGCCAGCAGCACTAGCGGGGGGCGAAGAGATACGCAGTATTTT. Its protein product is CASSTSGGRRDTQYF.

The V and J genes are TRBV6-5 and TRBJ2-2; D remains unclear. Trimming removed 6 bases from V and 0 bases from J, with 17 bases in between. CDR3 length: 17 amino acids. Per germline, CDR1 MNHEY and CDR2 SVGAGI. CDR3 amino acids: CASSLPAVTPNTGELFF. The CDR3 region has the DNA TGTGCCAGCAGCCTACCCGCAGTGACTCCGAACACCGGGGAGCTGTTTTTT.

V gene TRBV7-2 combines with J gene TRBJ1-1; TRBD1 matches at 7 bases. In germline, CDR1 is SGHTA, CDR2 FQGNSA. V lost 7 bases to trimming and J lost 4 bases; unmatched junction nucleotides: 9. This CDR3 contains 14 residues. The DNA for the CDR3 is TGTGCCAGCATCCGCTCGCGGGACAGCACTGAAGCTTTCTTT. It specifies CASIRSRDSTEAFF. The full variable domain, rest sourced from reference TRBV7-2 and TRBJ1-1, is GAGVSQSPSNKVTEKGKDVELRCDPISGHTALYWYRQSLGQGLEFLIYFQGNSAPDKSGLPSDRFSAERTGGSVSTLTIQRTQQEDSAVYLCASIRSRDSTEAFFGQGTRLTVV.

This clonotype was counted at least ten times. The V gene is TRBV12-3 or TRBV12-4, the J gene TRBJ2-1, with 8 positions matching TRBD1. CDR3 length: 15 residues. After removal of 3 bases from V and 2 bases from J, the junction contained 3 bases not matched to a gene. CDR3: CASSFRQGPYNEQFF. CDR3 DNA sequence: TGTGCCAGCAGTTTCCGACAGGGGCCCTACAATGAGCAGTTCTTC.

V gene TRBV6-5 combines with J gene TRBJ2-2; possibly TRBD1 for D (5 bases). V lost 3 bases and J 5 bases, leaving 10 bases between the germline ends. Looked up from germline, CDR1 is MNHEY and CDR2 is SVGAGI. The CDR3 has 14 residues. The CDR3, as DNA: TGTGCCAGCAGTTATGGAACAGGAACCGGGGAGCTGTTTTTT. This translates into CASSYGTGTGELFF.

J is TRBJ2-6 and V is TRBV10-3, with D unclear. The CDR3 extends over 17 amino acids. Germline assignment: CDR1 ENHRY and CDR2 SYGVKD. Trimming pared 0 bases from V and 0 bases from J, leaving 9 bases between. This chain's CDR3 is CAISESGMTSGANVLTF. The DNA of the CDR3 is TGTGCCATCAGTGAGTCGGGGATGACCTCTGGGGCCAACGTCCTGACTTTC.

The CDR3 sequence is CASSRYRGVLNQPQHF. The CDR3 region has the DNA TGCGCCAGCAGCAGGTATCGGGGCGTTCTTAATCAGCCCCAGCATTTT. The V gene is TRBV4-1, the J gene TRBJ1-5, with D tentatively TRBD1 (5 bases). The CDR3 covers 16 residues. The V gene's germline CDR1 is MGHRA and CDR2 YSYEKL. The V and J ends lost 5 bases and 4 bases respectively, with 18 bases between them.

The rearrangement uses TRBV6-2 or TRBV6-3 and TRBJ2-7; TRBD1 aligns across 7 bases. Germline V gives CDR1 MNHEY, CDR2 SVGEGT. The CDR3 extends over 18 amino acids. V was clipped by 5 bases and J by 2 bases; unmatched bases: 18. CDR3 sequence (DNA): TGTGCCAGCAGTCAGAGGGCGAAGGTATGGGACAGAGCCTACGAGCAGTACTTC. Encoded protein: CASSQRAKVWDRAYEQYF.

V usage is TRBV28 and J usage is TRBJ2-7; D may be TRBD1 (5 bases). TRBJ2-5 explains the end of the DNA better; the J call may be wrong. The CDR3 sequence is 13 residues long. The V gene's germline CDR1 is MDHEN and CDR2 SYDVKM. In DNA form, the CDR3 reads TGTGCCAGCAGTGTAGCACAGGAAGAGACCCAGTACTTC. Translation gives CASSVAQEETQYF.

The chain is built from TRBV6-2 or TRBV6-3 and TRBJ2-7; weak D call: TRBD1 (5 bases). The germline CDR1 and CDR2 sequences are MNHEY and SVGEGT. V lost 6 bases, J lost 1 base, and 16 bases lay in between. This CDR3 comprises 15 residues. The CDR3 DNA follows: TGTGCCAGCAGCCCAGATGGACATGCATCCTACGAGCAGTACTTC. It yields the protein CASSPDGHASYEQYF.

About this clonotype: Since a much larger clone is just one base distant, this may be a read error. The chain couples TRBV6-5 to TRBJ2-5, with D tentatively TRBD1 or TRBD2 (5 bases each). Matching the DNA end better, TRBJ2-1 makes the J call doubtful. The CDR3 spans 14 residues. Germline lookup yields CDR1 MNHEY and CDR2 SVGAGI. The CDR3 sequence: CASSDPGPQETQFF. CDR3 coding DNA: TGTGCCAGCAGTGATCCGGGACCACAAGAGACCCAGTTCTTC.

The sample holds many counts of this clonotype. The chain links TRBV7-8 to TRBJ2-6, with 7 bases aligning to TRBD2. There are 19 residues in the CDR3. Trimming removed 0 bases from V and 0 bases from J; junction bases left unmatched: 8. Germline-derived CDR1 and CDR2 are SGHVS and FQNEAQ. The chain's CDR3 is CASSLAYLGGPSGANVLTF. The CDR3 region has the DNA TGTGCCAGCAGCTTAGCTTATCTGGGAGGGCCCTCTGGGGCCAACGTCCTGACTTTC.

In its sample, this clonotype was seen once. CDR3 in DNA: TGTGCCAGCAGTGAAGGGACTAGCGGGACGGGGTATACGCAGTATTTT. It codes for CASSEGTSGTGYTQYF. V and J are TRBV6-1 and TRBJ2-3; TRBD2 aligns across 12 bases. The CDR3 consists of 16 residues. CDR1 MNHNS and CDR2 SASEGT come from the germline V gene. Trimming removed 1 base from V and 7 bases from J; junction bases left unmatched: 6.

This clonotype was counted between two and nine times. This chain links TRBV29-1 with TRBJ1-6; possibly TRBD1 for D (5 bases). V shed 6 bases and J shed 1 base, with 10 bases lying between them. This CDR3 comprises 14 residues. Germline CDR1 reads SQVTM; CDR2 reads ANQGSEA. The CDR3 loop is CSVSEGSYNSPLHF. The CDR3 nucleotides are TGCAGCGTATCGGAGGGGTCCTATAATTCACCCCTCCACTTT.

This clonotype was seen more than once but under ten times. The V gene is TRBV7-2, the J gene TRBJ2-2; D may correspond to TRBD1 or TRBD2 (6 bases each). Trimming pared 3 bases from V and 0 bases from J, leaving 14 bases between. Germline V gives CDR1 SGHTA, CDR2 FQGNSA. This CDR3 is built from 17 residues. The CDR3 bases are TGTGCCAGCAGCTTGTCGTGGGGGGCTGCGAACACCGGGGAGCTGTTTTTT. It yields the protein CASSLSWGAANTGELFF. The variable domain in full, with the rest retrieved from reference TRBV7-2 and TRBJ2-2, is GAGVSQSPSNKVTEKGKDVELRCDPISGHTALYWYRQSLGQGLEFLIYFQGNSAPDKSGLPSDRFSAERTGGSVSTLTIQRTQQEDSAVYLCASSLSWGAANTGELFFGEGSRLTVL.

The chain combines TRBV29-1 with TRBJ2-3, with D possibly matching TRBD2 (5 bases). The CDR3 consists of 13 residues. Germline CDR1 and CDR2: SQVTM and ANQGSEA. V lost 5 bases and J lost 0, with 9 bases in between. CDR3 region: CSVSAASTDTQYF. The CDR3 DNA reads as TGCAGCGTTTCAGCGGCTAGCACAGATACGCAGTATTTT.

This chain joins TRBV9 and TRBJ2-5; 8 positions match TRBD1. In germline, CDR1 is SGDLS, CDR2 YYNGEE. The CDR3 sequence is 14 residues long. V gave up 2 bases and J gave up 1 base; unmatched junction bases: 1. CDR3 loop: CASSVTGAQETQYF. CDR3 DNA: TGTGCCAGCAGCGTGACAGGGGCCCAAGAGACCCAGTACTTC.

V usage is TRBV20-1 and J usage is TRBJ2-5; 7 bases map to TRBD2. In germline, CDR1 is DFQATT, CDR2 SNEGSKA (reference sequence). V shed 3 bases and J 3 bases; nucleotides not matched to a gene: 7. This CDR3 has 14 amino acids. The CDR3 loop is CSASPGGPKETQYF. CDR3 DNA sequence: TGCAGTGCTAGCCCGGGGGGACCGAAAGAGACCCAGTACTTC.